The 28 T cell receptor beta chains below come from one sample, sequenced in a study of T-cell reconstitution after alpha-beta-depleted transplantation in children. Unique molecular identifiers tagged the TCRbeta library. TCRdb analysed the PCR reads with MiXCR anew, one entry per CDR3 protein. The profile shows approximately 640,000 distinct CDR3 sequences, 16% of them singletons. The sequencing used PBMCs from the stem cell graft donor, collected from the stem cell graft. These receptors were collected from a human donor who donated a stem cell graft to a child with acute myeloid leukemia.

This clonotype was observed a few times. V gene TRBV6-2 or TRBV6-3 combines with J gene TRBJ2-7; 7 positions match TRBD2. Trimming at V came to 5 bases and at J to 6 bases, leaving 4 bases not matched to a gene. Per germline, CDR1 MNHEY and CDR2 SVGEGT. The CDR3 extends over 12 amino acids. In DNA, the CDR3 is TGTGCCAGCAGTCAGGCGGGGGTCGAGCAGTACGTC. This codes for CASSQAGVEQYV.

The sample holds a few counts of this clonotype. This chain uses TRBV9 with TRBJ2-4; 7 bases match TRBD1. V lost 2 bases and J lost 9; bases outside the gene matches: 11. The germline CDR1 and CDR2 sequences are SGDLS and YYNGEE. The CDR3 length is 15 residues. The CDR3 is CASSVQTGMDAIQYF. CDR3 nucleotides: TGTGCCAGCAGCGTTCAGACAGGGATGGACGCCATTCAGTACTTC. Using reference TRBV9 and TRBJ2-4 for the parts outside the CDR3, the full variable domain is DSGVTQTPKHLITATGQRVTLRCSPRSGDLSVYWYQQSLDQGLQFLIQYYNGEERAKGNILERFSAQQFPDLHSELNLSSLELGDSALYFCASSVQTGMDAIQYFGAGTRLSVL.

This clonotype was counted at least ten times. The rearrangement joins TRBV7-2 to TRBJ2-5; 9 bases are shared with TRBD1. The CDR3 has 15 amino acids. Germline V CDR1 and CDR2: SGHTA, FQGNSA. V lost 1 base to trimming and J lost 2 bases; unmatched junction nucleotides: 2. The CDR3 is CASSLGDRAQETQYF. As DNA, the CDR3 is TGTGCCAGCAGCTTAGGGGACAGGGCACAAGAGACCCAGTACTTC.

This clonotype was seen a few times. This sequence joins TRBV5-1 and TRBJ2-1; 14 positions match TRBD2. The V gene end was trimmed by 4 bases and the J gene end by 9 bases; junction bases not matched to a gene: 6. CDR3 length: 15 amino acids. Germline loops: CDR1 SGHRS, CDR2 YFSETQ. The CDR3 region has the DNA TGCGCCAGCAGCCAGACTAGCGGGGGGGCCAGTGAGCAGTTCTTC. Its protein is CASSQTSGGASEQFF.

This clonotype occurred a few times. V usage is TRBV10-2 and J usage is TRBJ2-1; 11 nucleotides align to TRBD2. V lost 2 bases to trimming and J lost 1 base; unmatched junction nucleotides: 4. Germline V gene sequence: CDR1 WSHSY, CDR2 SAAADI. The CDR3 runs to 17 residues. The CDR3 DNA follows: TGCGCCAGCAGTGAGCAACTAGCGGGGGCTTCCTACAATGAGCAGTTCTTC. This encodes CASSEQLAGASYNEQFF.

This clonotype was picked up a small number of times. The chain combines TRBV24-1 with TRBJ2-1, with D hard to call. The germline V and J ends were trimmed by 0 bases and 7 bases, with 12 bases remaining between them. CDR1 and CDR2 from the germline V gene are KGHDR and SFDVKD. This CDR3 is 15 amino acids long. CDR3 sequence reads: CATSDLRSDGNEQFF. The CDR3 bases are TGTGCCACCAGTGATTTGCGATCCGACGGTAATGAGCAGTTCTTC.

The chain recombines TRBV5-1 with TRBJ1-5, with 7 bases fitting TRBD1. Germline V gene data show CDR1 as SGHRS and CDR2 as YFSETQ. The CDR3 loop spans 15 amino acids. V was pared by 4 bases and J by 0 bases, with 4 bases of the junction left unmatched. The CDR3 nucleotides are TGCGCCAGCAGCGAGACAGGGAATAGCAATCAGCCCCAGCATTTT. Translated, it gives CASSETGNSNQPQHF.

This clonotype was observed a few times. The CDR3 spells CASSLNGQGENTIYF. The CDR3 DNA reads TGTGCCAGCAGCCTAAATGGACAGGGTGAAAACACCATATATTTT. The V call is TRBV7-9, the J call TRBJ1-3; 8 bases align to TRBD1. CDR3 length equals 15 residues. CDR1 and CDR2 (germline): SEHNR, FQNEAQ (reference sequence). J was trimmed by 6 bases and V by 5 bases; bases with no gene match: 9. The whole variable domain, remainder taken from reference TRBV7-9 and TRBJ1-3, is DTGVSQNPRHKITKRGQNVTFRCDPISEHNRLYWYRQTLGQGPEFLTYFQNEAQLEKSRLLSDRFSAERPKGSFSTLEIQRTEQGDSAMYLCASSLNGQGENTIYFGEGSWLTVV.

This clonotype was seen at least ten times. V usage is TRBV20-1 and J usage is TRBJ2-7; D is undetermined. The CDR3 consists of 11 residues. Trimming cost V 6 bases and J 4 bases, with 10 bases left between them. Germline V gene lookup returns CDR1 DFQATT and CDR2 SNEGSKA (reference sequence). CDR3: CSATSNYEQYV. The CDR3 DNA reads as TGCAGTGCCACCAGCAATTACGAGCAGTACGTC.

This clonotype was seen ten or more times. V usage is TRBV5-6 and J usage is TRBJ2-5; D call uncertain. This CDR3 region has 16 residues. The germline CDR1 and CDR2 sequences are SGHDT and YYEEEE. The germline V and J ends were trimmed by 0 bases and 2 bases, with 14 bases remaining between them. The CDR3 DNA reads TGTGCCAGCAGCTTGGCGCCAGTACCGCTGCAAGAGACCCAGTACTTC. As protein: CASSLAPVPLQETQYF.

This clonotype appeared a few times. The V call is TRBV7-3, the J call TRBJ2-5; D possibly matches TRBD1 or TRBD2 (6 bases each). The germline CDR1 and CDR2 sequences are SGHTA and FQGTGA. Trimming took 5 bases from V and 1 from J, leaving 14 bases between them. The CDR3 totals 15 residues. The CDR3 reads CASSRLGGRQETQYF. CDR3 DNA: TGTGCCAGCAGCCGTCTAGGGGGGCGCCAAGAGACCCAGTACTTC.

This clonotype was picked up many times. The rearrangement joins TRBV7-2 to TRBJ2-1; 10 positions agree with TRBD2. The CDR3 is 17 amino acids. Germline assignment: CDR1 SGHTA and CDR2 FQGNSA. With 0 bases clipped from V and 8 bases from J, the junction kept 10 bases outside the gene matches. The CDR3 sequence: CASSLARSSGGSHEQFF. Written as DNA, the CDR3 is TGTGCCAGCAGCTTAGCCCGGTCTAGCGGGGGTAGCCATGAGCAGTTCTTC.

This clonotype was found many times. The CDR3 DNA reads as TGCAGTGCAGATGTGACAGGAGAGACCCAGTACTTC. It translates to CSADVTGETQYF. This sequence joins TRBV20-1 and TRBJ2-5; possible D gene TRBD1, 6 bases. V dropped 6 bases and J dropped 4 bases, with 12 bases sitting between them. Germline assignment: CDR1 DFQATT and CDR2 SNEGSKA (reference sequence). The CDR3 covers 12 residues.

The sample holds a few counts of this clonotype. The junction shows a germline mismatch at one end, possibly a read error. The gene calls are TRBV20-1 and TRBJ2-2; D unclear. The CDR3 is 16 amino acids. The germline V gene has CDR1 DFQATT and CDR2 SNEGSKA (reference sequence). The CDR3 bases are TGCTGTGCTATTCTACCGGGCCTATCTCACACCGGGGAGCTGTTTTTT. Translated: CCAILPGLSHTGELFF.

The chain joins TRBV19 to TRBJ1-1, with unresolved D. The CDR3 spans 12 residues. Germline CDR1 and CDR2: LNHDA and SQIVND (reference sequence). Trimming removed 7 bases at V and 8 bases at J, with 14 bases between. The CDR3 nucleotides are TGTGCCAGTAACGAGCCCTTGAGGGAAGCTTTCTTT. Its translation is CASNEPLREAFF. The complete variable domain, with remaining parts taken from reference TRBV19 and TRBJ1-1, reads DGGITQSPKYLFRKEGQNVTLSCEQNLNHDAMYWYRQDPGQGLRLIYYSQIVNDFQKGDIAEGYSVSREKKESFPLTVTSAQKNPTAFYLCASNEPLREAFFGQGTRLTVV.

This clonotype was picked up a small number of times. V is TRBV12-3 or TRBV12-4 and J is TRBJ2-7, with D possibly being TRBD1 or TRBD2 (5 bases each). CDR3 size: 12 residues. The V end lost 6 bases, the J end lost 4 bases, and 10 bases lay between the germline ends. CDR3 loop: CASRGPGYEQYV. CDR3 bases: TGTGCCAGCAGGGGGCCGGGGTACGAGCAGTACGTC.

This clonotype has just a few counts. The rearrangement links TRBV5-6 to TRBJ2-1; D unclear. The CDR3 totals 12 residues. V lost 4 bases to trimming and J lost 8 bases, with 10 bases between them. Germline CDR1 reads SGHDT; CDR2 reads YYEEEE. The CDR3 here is CASSPSRYEQFF. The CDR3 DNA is TGTGCCAGCAGCCCTTCGCGGTATGAGCAGTTCTTC.

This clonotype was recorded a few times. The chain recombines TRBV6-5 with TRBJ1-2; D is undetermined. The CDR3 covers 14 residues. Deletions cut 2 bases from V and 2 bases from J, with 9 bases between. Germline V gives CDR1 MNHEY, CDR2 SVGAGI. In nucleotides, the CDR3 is TGTGCCAGCAGTTACAGCCAACTAAACTATGGCTACACCTTC. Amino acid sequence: CASSYSQLNYGYTF.

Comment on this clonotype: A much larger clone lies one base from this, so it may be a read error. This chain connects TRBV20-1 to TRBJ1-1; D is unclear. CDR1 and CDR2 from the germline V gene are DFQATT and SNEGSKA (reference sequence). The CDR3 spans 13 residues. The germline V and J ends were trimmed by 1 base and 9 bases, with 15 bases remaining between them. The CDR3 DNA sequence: TGCAGTGCTAGAGCTGCGGGGAGGACTCAAGCTTTCTTT. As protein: CSARAAGRTQAFF.

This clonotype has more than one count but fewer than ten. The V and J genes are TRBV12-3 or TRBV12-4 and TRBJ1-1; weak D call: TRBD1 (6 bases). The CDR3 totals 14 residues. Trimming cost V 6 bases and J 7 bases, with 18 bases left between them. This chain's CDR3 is CASRALRGRNEAFF. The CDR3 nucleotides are TGTGCCAGCAGAGCCTTGCGGGGGCGGAATGAAGCTTTCTTT.

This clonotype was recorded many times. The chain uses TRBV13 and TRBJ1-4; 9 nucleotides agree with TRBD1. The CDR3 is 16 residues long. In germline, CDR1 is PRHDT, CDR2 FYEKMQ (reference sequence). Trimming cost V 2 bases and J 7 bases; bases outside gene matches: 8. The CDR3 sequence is CASSLQLQGASEKLFF. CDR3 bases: TGTGCCAGCAGCTTACAATTACAGGGGGCTAGTGAAAAACTGTTTTTT.

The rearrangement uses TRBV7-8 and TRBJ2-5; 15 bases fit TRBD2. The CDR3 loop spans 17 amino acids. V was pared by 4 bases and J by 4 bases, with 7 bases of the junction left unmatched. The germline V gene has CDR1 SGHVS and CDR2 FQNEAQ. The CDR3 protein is CASSSGLAGGRRETQYF. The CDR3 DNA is TGTGCCAGCAGCTCGGGACTAGCGGGGGGCCGGAGAGAGACCCAGTACTTC.

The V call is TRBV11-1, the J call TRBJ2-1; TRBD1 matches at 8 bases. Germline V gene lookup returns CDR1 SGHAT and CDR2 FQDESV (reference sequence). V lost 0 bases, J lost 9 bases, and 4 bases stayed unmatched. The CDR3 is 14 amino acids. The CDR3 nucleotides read TGTGCCAGCAGCTTAGCGCAGGGGGCGACTGAGCAGTTCTTC. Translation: CASSLAQGATEQFF.

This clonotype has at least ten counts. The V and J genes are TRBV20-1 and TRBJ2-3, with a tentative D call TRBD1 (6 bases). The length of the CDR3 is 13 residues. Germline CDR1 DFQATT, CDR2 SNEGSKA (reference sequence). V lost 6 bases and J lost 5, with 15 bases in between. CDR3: CSALQGSEDTQYF. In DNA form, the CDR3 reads TGCAGTGCCCTCCAGGGGTCAGAAGATACGCAGTATTTT.

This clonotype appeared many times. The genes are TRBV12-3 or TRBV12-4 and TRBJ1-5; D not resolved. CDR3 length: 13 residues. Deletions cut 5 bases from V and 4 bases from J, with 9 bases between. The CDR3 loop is CASSLATNQPQHF. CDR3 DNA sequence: TGTGCCAGCAGTCTCGCTACGAATCAGCCCCAGCATTTT.

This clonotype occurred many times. CDR3 in DNA: TGCGCCAGCAGCTTGGGGGACGCCGCGAACACCGGGGAGCTGTTTTTT. This codes for CASSLGDAANTGELFF. The chain couples TRBV5-1 to TRBJ2-2; TRBD1 or TRBD2 may be the D gene (5 bases each). The CDR3 contains 16 residues. Trimming removed 0 bases from V and 0 bases from J, with 9 bases in between. Per the germline V gene, CDR1 is SGHRS and CDR2 is YFSETQ.

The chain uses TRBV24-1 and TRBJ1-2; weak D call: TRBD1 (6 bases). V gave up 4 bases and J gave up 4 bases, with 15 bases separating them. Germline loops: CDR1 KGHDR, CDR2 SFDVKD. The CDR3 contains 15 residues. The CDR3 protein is CATSDPQQGSYGYTF. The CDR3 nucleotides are TGTGCCACCAGTGACCCCCAACAGGGCTCCTATGGCTACACCTTC.

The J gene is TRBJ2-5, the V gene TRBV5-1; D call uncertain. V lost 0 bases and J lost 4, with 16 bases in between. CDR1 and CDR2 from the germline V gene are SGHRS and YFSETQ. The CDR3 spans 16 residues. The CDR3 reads CASSLAQLGWGETQYF. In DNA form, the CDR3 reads TGCGCCAGCAGCTTGGCACAGCTGGGATGGGGAGAGACCCAGTACTTC.